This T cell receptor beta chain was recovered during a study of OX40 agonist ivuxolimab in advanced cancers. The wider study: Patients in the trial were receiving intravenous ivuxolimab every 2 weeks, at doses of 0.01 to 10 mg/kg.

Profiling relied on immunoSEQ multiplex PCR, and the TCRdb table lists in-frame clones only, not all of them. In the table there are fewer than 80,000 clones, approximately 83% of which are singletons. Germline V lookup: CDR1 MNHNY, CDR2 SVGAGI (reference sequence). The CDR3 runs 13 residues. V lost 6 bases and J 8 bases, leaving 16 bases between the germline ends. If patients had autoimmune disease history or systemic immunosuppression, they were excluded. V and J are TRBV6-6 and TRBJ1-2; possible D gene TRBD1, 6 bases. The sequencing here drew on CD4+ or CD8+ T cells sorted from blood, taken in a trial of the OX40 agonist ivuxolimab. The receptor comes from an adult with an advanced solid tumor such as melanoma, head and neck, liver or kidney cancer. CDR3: CASSRPGERGYTF. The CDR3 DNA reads TGTGCCAGCAGCAGACCAGGGGAAAGGGGCTACACCTTC.